The rows below give T cell receptor beta chains drawn from one sample of a study of blood T cell repertoires in COVID-19. The method was immunoSEQ multiplex PCR; TCRdb's version includes in-frame clones alone and lacks a portion of them. Of under 250,000 clones in the sample, about 79% were seen once. The sample taken for sequencing was peripheral blood. The receptor set was obtained from a human donor in a cohort sampled during active COVID-19. The CDR3 runs from the conserved cysteine through the conserved F or W. The D gene is left open where the match is weak. Clone size is given for some rows only: seen once, a few or many times, or a class if the clone is expanded.

D	size	length	V	J	DNA	CDR3
TRBD2	NA	15	TRBV28	TRBJ2-1	TGTGCCAGCAGAGTTCGACTAGCGGTCTACAATGAGCAGTTCTTC	CASRVRLAVYNEQFF
TRBD2	NA	14	TRBV5-4	TRBJ2-1	TGTGCCAGCAGCCCGGGACTAGTTGCGAATGAGCAGTTCTTC	CASSPGLVANEQFF
TRBD1	NA	15	TRBV11-3	TRBJ2-1	TGTGCCAGCAGCCTAGGGACAGGGAGGTTAAATGAGCAGTTCTTC	CASSLGTGRLNEQFF
NA	few	13	TRBV19	TRBJ1-2	TGTGCCAGTAGTATAGCAGTTAACTATGGCTACACCTTC	CASSIAVNYGYTF
NA	NA	16	TRBV7-9	TRBJ2-1	TGTGCCAGCACCCGAGGGCGGGGAAGCTCCTACAATGAGCAGTTCTTC	CASTRGRGSSYNEQFF
TRBD2	NA	16	TRBV4-2	TRBJ2-7	TGTGCCAGCAGCCAAGATAGCGAGGGAGGGCCCCGCGAGCAGTACTTC	CASSQDSEGGPREQYF
TRBD2	NA	16	TRBV7-6	TRBJ2-7	TGTGCCAGCAGCTTAGGTCTGCGGGAGGGGCGAGTTGAGCAGTACTTC	CASSLGLREGRVEQYF
TRBD2	NA	15	TRBV6-5	TRBJ2-4	TGTGCCAGCAGCCAAACTAGCGGGAAAAAAAACATTCAGTACTTC	CASSQTSGKKNIQYF
TRBD1	NA	15	TRBV27	TRBJ2-4	TGTGCCAGCAGTCAGCAGGGGGCGCGAAGGAACATTCAGTACTTC	CASSQQGARRNIQYF
NA	few	15	TRBV7-2	TRBJ1-2	TGTGCCAGCAGCTTAGCGGGGGGGTCGAGCTATGGCTACACCTTC	CASSLAGGSSYGYTF
NA	NA	12	TRBV19	TRBJ2-7	TGTGCCAGTAGGGGAGGTGGCTACGAGCAGTACTTC	CASRGGGYEQYF
NA	few	15	TRBV7-2	TRBJ2-3	TGTGCCAGCAGCTTAGGGGGCCCGCGGACAGATACGCAGTATTTT	CASSLGGPRTDTQYF
TRBD2	NA	19	TRBV5-5	TRBJ2-5	TGTGCCAGCAGCTTACGAGGACTAGCGGGAGTTCGGGAACAAGAGACCCAGTACTTC	CASSLRGLAGVREQETQYF
TRBD1	NA	14	TRBV6-5	TRBJ2-2	TGTGCCAGCAGTACGACAGGGGACACCGGGGAGCTGTTTTTT	CASSTTGDTGELFF
TRBD1	NA	16	TRBV7-9	TRBJ1-2	TGTGCCAGCAGCTCCGCCAGGGGGCGAGCTAACTATGGCTACACCTTC	CASSSARGRANYGYTF
TRBD1	NA	14	TRBV6-6	TRBJ2-1	TGTGCCAGCAGTTGGACGACAGGGCCTGGTGAGCAGTTCTTC	CASSWTTGPGEQFF
NA	few	13	TRBV7-9	TRBJ2-3	TGTGCCAGCAGCTTTTCTAGCACAGATACGCAGTATTTT	CASSFSSTDTQYF
NA	once	15	TRBV7-9	TRBJ1-6	TGTGCCAGCAGCTTGACGGGTATCGAACGGTCACCCCTCCACTTT	CASSLTGIERSPLHF
TRBD2	NA	17	TRBV6-2/TRBV6-3	TRBJ2-7	TGTGCCAGCAGTTACCTCCTAGCGGGAGCCCCTTTCCACGAGCAGTACTTC	CASSYLLAGAPFHEQYF
TRBD2	NA	16	TRBV5-1	TRBJ2-2	TGCGCCAGCAGCTTACTAGCGGGAGGTGACACCGGGGAGCTGTTTTTT	CASSLLAGGDTGELFF
TRBD2	NA	17	TRBV4-2	TRBJ2-5	TGTGCCAGCAGCCAAACCGTCAGCGGGAGGGCCGAGGAGACCCAGTACTTC	CASSQTVSGRAEETQYF
TRBD2	NA	16	TRBV7-2	TRBJ2-3	TGTGCCAGCAGCTTAGTATTGCGGGAGTACCGTGATACGCAGTATTTT	CASSLVLREYRDTQYF
NA	NA	17	TRBV2	TRBJ2-2	TGTGCCAGCAGTGAAGCAACTTCTACAGGGTCCACCGGGGAGCTGTTTTTT	CASSEATSTGSTGELFF
NA	NA	13	TRBV7-2	TRBJ1-1	TGTGCCAGCAGCTCGGACTTTGGGACTGAAGCTTTCTTT	CASSSDFGTEAFF
TRBD2	NA	15	TRBV6-1	TRBJ2-3	TGTGCCAGCAGTGAATCTAGCGGAGACACAGATACGCAGTATTTT	CASSESSGDTDTQYF
NA	NA	16	TRBV18	TRBJ2-7	TGTGCCAGCTCACCACTAGACGGGGGAGCCTCCTACGAGCAGTACTTC	CASSPLDGGASYEQYF
NA	NA	14	TRBV19	TRBJ2-7	TGTGCCAGTAGTATAGCGAACAGGTTCTACGAGCAGTACTTC	CASSIANRFYEQYF
TRBD2	NA	14	TRBV9	TRBJ2-1	TGTGCCAGCAGCGTAAGAACTAGCGGGAATGAGCAGTTCTTC	CASSVRTSGNEQFF
NA	once	18	TRBV5-1	TRBJ2-6	TGCGCCAGCAGCTATTCTACCCCCCCTACTCGACAGGTCACAGTCCTGACTTTC	CASSYSTPPTRQVTVLTF
TRBD1	NA	15	TRBV6-5	TRBJ1-2	TGTGCCAGCAGGCTTTACAGGGGCCGCGGTAGGGGCTACACCTTC	CASRLYRGRGRGYTF
TRBD1	NA	15	TRBV28	TRBJ2-7	TGTGCCAGCAGTATGGGACAGGCGATCCCCTACGAGCAGTACTTC	CASSMGQAIPYEQYF
NA	NA	14	TRBV3-1/TRBV3-2	TRBJ2-3	TGTGCCAGCAGCCAAGGGCTGATCACAGATACGCAGTATTTT	CASSQGLITDTQYF
TRBD1	NA	13	TRBV4-1	TRBJ1-1	TGCGCCAGCAGCCAATATGGACAGGCAGAAGCTTTCTTT	CASSQYGQAEAFF
TRBD2	NA	20	TRBV4-1	TRBJ2-3	TGCGCCAGCAGCCAAGATGCAACGGGACTAGCGGGGCTGAGGGGGGATACGCAGTATTTT	CASSQDATGLAGLRGDTQYF
NA	NA	12	TRBV27	TRBJ2-3	TGTGCCAGCAGTCCGTCCACAGATACGCAGTATTTT	CASSPSTDTQYF
NA	NA	16	TRBV28	TRBJ1-2	TGTGCCAGCAGTTCATGGCAGGGCCTCGATAACTATGGCTACACCTTC	CASSSWQGLDNYGYTF
NA	few	12	TRBV9	TRBJ1-2	TGTGCCAGCAGCGTAGAGCCGGGGGGCTACACCTTC	CASSVEPGGYTF
TRBD2	once	16	TRBV5-1	TRBJ2-1	TGCGCCAGCAGCCAGGCGGGACTAGCGGGAGCCGGTGAGCAGTTCTTC	CASSQAGLAGAGEQFF
NA	NA	14	TRBV2	TRBJ1-1	TGTGCCAGCAGACCCGGGACTGCGGGGACTGAAGCTTTCTTT	CASRPGTAGTEAFF
NA	NA	14	TRBV13	TRBJ2-4	TGTGCCAGCAGCTTAGCGGGAGCCAAAAACATTCAGTACTTC	CASSLAGAKNIQYF
NA	NA	14	TRBV28	TRBJ1-1	TGTGCCAGCAGTTTAGGACAATTGGGCACTGAAGCTTTCTTT	CASSLGQLGTEAFF
NA	once	15	TRBV5-5	TRBJ2-2	TGTGCCAGCAGGCTCACAGTGGTGAACACCGGGGAGCTGTTTTTT	CASRLTVVNTGELFF
NA	NA	17	TRBV28	TRBJ2-6	TGTGCCACGGACCGCCGACAGGCCACTTCTGGGGCCAACGTCCTGACTTTC	CATDRRQATSGANVLTF
NA	few	15	TRBV5-4	TRBJ1-1	TGTGCCAGCAGCTTGTGGCGGGGGGAAAACACTGAAGCTTTCTTT	CASSLWRGENTEAFF
NA	NA	14	TRBV11-1	TRBJ2-1	TGTGCCAGCAGCTTCGTTTGGGACAACGATGAGCAGTTCTTC	CASSFVWDNDEQFF
NA	NA	13	TRBV7-7	TRBJ2-7	TGTGCCAGCAGCTTAAGCCTTTCCTACGAGCAGTACTTC	CASSLSLSYEQYF
NA	NA	15	TRBV2	TRBJ2-2	TGTGCCAGCAGTGGAGGTTTGCGGAACACCGGGGAGCTGTTTTTT	CASSGGLRNTGELFF
TRBD1	NA	14	TRBV24-1	TRBJ1-5	TGTGCTACCAGTGATCCCGGACAGGGCAAGCCCCAGCATTTT	CATSDPGQGKPQHF
NA	NA	13	TRBV11-2	TRBJ2-1	TGTGCCAGCAGCTCGAGCTCCTACAATGAGCAGTTCTTC	CASSSSSYNEQFF
NA	NA	15	TRBV6-5	TRBJ2-5	TGTGCCAGCAGTCGGGAACCGAGGAGACGAGAGACCCAGTACTTC	CASSREPRRRETQYF
NA	NA	15	TRBV18	TRBJ2-3	TGTGCCAGCTCACCCTCCAGGGGGGTGACAGATACGCAGTATTTT	CASSPSRGVTDTQYF
TRBD2	NA	16	TRBV4-1	TRBJ2-5	TGCGCCAGCAGCCAAGATGGGCTAGCGGGAGAAGAGACCCAGTACTTC	CASSQDGLAGEETQYF
NA	NA	17	TRBV9	TRBJ1-3	TGTGCCAGCAGCGCTATGCCGACCAGCGGATTTGGAAACACCATATATTTT	CASSAMPTSGFGNTIYF
TRBD1	NA	14	TRBV5-1	TRBJ2-3	TGCGCCAGCAGGACAGGGCCTAGCACAGATACGCAGTATTTT	CASRTGPSTDTQYF
NA	NA	14	TRBV7-9	TRBJ2-7	TGTGCCAGCAGCTTAGTTCCGAGCTCCTACGAGCAGTACTTC	CASSLVPSSYEQYF
TRBD2	NA	15	TRBV6-1	TRBJ2-7	TGTGCCAGCAGTGACCGACTAGCGGGGCCCTACGAGCAGTACTTC	CASSDRLAGPYEQYF
NA	NA	15	TRBV4-2	TRBJ2-1	TGTGCCAGCAGCCAAGCCGGAGGGCCCTCGTATGAGCAGTTCTTC	CASSQAGGPSYEQFF
NA	NA	14	TRBV5-6	TRBJ1-2	TGTGCCAGCAGCTTGGTTGCTTTGACAGCTGGCTACACCTTC	CASSLVALTAGYTF